The 23 T cell receptor beta chains given below trace back to one sample, sequenced in a study of T-cell reconstitution after alpha-beta-depleted transplantation in children. Regarding the study as a whole: When one year had passed after transplant, most T-cell counts and diversity came from newly produced T cells.

Molecular barcoding with unique molecular identifiers was used for the TCRbeta library. TCRdb passed the PCR reads through MiXCR, listing each CDR3 protein once. The table lists 250,000 to 300,000 distinct CDR3 sequences, 7.5% to 9% of them singletons. No cognate antigen is known for these TCRs. This sample comprised peripheral blood, obtained 360 days after TCRalphabeta/CD19-depleted stem cell transplant. These receptors all stem from a female patient aged 2-9 years who had a stem cell transplant for Fanconi anemia, so the T cells may come from the graft donor.

CDR3 coding DNA: TGCAGTGCTAGGTTTACGGGGAACACTGAAGCTTTCTTT. Its protein product is CSARFTGNTEAFF. J is TRBJ1-1 and V is TRBV20-1, with no clear D. Trimming left V 3 bases short and J 1 base short, with 9 bases between. This CDR3 contains 13 residues. Germline lookup yields CDR1 DFQATT and CDR2 SNEGSKA (reference sequence).

This clonotype has ten or more counts. The chain uses TRBV5-1 and TRBJ1-1, with a possible D match to TRBD1 (5 bases). Per the germline V gene, CDR1 is SGHRS and CDR2 is YFSETQ. This CDR3 contains 15 residues. Trimming cost V 4 bases and J 0 bases, with 13 bases left between them. Here the CDR3 DNA reads TGCGCCAGCAGCAAACAGGATGGCATGAACACTGAAGCTTTCTTT. It encodes CASSKQDGMNTEAFF. Full variable domain (outside the CDR3, taken from reference TRBV5-1 and TRBJ1-1): KAGVTQTPRYLIKTRGQQVTLSCSPISGHRSVSWYQQTPGQGLQFLFEYFSETQRNKGNFPGRFSGRQFSNSRSEMNVSTLELGDSALYLCASSKQDGMNTEAFFGQGTRLTVV.

This chain uses TRBV6-5 with TRBJ2-1; 7 bases match TRBD2. The germline V gene encodes CDR1 MNHEY and CDR2 SVGAGI. V shed 0 bases, J shed 2 bases, and the junction held 4 bases outside the gene matches. The CDR3 covers 16 residues. CDR3 sequence (DNA): TGTGCCAGCAGTTACTCGCGGGGACTAACCTACAATGAGCAGTTCTTC. Translated, it gives CASSYSRGLTYNEQFF.

With regard to this clonotype: Germline is not matched at one junction end, which may reflect a read error. This chain joins TRBV2 and TRBJ1-2, with D possibly TRBD1 on 6 matching bases. Looked up from germline, CDR1 is SNHLY and CDR2 is FYNNEI. The CDR3 loop spans 18 amino acids. CDR3 residues: CAISKDRILRDLNYGYTF. The DNA for the CDR3 is TGTGCCATCAGTAAGGACAGAATTCTCCGAGACCTTAACTATGGCTACACCTTC.

This chain connects TRBV6-1 to TRBJ1-6; 7 bases line up with TRBD1. J lost 4 bases, V lost 8 bases, and 8 bases had no gene match. Germline V gives CDR1 MNHNS, CDR2 SASEGT. CDR3 length: 15 residues. The CDR3 here is CASGRGLNYNSPLHF. The CDR3 DNA is TGTGCCAGCGGTAGGGGGCTAAATTATAATTCACCCCTCCACTTT.

This sequence joins TRBV9 and TRBJ2-1; 9 nucleotides line up with TRBD1. The CDR3 sequence is 16 residues long. J was trimmed by 7 bases and V by 0 bases; bases with no gene match: 8. Germline loops: CDR1 SGDLS, CDR2 YYNGEE. The CDR3 coding sequence is TGTGCCAGCAGCGTAGCTGAGACAGGGGGGGGGAATGAGCAGTTCTTC. It specifies CASSVAETGGGNEQFF.

V gene TRBV29-1 combines with J gene TRBJ1-1; a possible D gene is TRBD1 (5 bases). Trimming removed 5 bases at V and 1 base at J, with 8 bases between. The germline CDR1 and CDR2 sequences are SQVTM and ANQGSEA. CDR3 size: 12 residues. CDR3 nucleotide sequence: TGCAGCGTTTTAAGGGGGAACACTGAAGCTTTCTTT. Translated, it gives CSVLRGNTEAFF.

This chain uses TRBV30 with TRBJ2-7; 7 nucleotides align to TRBD1. Germline CDR1 reads GTSNPN; CDR2 reads SVGIG (reference sequence). After removal of 3 bases from V and 5 bases from J, the junction contained 4 bases not matched to a gene. CDR3 length equals 12 residues. The CDR3 DNA follows: TGTGCCTGGAGGACAGGGTTCCACGAGCAGTACTTC. Translating gives CAWRTGFHEQYF.

This clonotype was seen more than once but under ten times. The chain employs TRBV7-2 and TRBJ1-2; 9 nucleotides match TRBD1. The ends lost 5 bases at V and 8 bases at J; junction bases unmatched: 15. The CDR3 spans 16 residues. Germline CDR1 is SGHTA and CDR2 is FQGNSA. The CDR3 DNA reads as TGTGCCAGCAGCCCGCAAGGACAGGGGAGGTTGTTGGGCTACACCTTC. It encodes CASSPQGQGRLLGYTF. The variable domain in full, with the rest retrieved from reference TRBV7-2 and TRBJ1-2, is GAGVSQSPSNKVTEKGKDVELRCDPISGHTALYWYRQSLGQGLEFLIYFQGNSAPDKSGLPSDRFSAERTGGSVSTLTIQRTQQEDSAVYLCASSPQGQGRLLGYTFGSGTRLTVV.

This clonotype was detected many times. The V and J genes are TRBV3-2 and TRBJ2-5. TRBV3-2 is a pseudogene. The CDR3 covers 15 residues. The CDR3 region has the DNA TGTGCCAGCAGCAAAGATTGGGCTACCCAAGAGACCCAGTACTTC. Protein product: CASSKDWATQETQYF.

Many counts were recorded for this clonotype. This chain uses TRBV5-5 with TRBJ2-7, with unresolved D. Germline V gives CDR1 SGHKS, CDR2 YYEKEE (reference sequence). V dropped 0 bases and J dropped 5 bases, with 15 bases sitting between them. The CDR3 is 15 amino acids. The CDR3: CASSLAPGKANEQYF. CDR3 DNA sequence: TGTGCCAGCAGCTTGGCGCCGGGTAAGGCTAACGAGCAGTACTTC.

This clonotype turned up a few times. The chain joins TRBV5-1 to TRBJ1-1; 8 nucleotides agree with TRBD1. Trimming cost V 2 bases and J 0 bases; bases outside gene matches: 9. The CDR3 runs to 17 residues. Germline V gene lookup returns CDR1 SGHRS and CDR2 YFSETQ. CDR3 residues: CASSFLQGGGMNTEAFF. The CDR3 nucleotides are TGCGCCAGCAGCTTCTTACAGGGGGGCGGAATGAACACTGAAGCTTTCTTT.

This clonotype was seen many times. This chain uses TRBV5-5 with TRBJ2-1, with a weak D call TRBD1 (6 bases). V was cut by 1 base and J by 9 bases, with 20 bases left in between. CDR3 size: 16 residues. Germline CDR1 reads SGHKS; CDR2 reads YYEKEE (reference sequence). CDR3 DNA sequence: TGTGCCAGCAGCTTGATCGACCCTATCAGGGGCGGTGAGCAGTTCTTC. As protein: CASSLIDPIRGGEQFF. The whole variable domain, remainder taken from reference TRBV5-5 and TRBJ2-1, is DAGVTQSPTHLIKTRGQQVTLRCSPISGHKSVSWYQQVLGQGPQFIFQYYEKEERGRGNFPDRFSARQFPNYSSELNVNALLLGDSALYLCASSLIDPIRGGEQFFGPGTRLTVL.

This clonotype has a handful of counts. This chain links TRBV5-1 with TRBJ2-7; 7 bases fit TRBD1. J gave up 6 bases and V 4 bases, and 7 bases lay outside the gene matches. The germline CDR1 and CDR2 sequences are SGHRS and YFSETQ. The CDR3 is 13 amino acids. CDR3 amino acids: CASSEQGRGEQYV. The CDR3 DNA sequence: TGCGCCAGCAGCGAACAGGGGAGAGGCGAGCAGTACGTC.

There are many counts of this clonotype. The V call is TRBV10-3, the J call TRBJ2-5; D might be TRBD2 (6 bases). Deletions cut 8 bases from V and 5 bases from J, with 24 bases between. The CDR3 is 16 amino acids. Germline CDR1 and CDR2: ENHRY and SYGVKD. CDR3 DNA: TGTGCCATCCGCCCTGGGACTCCTGACGGGAAGGAGACCCAGTACTTC. This translates into CAIRPGTPDGKETQYF.

Details on this clonotype: Mismatch with germline at one junction end may stem from a read error. The chain employs TRBV5-1 and TRBJ1-5, with a tentative D call TRBD1 (5 bases). This CDR3 region has 15 residues. Per germline, CDR1 SGHRS and CDR2 YFSETQ. The CDR3 DNA follows: TGCGCCGGCAGCTTGGGGGGAACTAGCAATCAGCCCCAGCATTTT. Translation: CAGSLGGTSNQPQHF. The variable domain in full, with the rest retrieved from reference TRBV5-1 and TRBJ1-5, is KAGVTQTPRYLIKTRGQQVTLSCSPISGHRSVSWYQQTPGQGLQFLFEYFSETQRNKGNFPGRFSGRQFSNSRSEMNVSTLELGDSALYLCAGSLGGTSNQPQHFGDGTRLSIL.

This clonotype was detected ten times or more. The chain is built from TRBV24-1 and TRBJ2-4; D uncertain. CDR3 length equals 13 residues. Trimming took off 2 bases at V and 8 bases at J, with 9 bases between the two ends. Per the germline V gene, CDR1 is KGHDR and CDR2 is SFDVKD. In nucleotides, the CDR3 is TGTGCCACCAGTGATTCGGGCTCGGACATTCAGTACTTC. This sequence encodes CATSDSGSDIQYF.

At least ten counts were recorded for this clonotype. This chain uses TRBV15 with TRBJ1-2; D gene uncertain. Trimming shortened V by 0 bases and J by 2 bases, and 13 bases separated the two germline ends. Germline V gene data show CDR1 as LNHNV and CDR2 as YYDKDF (reference sequence). The CDR3 totals 16 residues. In nucleotides, the CDR3 is TGTGCCACCAGCAGAGATGGGATAAAGCTCAACTATGGCTACACCTTC. Protein sequence: CATSRDGIKLNYGYTF.

Ten or more counts support this clonotype. The rearrangement joins TRBV6-2 or TRBV6-3 to TRBJ1-1; D not resolved. V was pared by 0 bases and J by 0 bases, with 5 bases between. Germline values: CDR1 MNHEY, CDR2 SVGEGT. The CDR3 covers 14 residues. The CDR3 coding sequence is TGTGCCAGCAGTTACTCCCGGGTGAACACTGAAGCTTTCTTT. Protein sequence: CASSYSRVNTEAFF.

This clonotype came up a few times. The CDR3 DNA reads as TGTGCCAGCAGCCAACTAGCGGCTAGCACAGATACGCAGTATTTT. This translates into CASSQLAASTDTQYF. The rearrangement uses TRBV7-9 and TRBJ2-3, with 8 bases lining up with TRBD2. Germline CDR1 reads SEHNR; CDR2 reads FQNEAQ (reference sequence). CDR3 length: 15 amino acids. J lost 0 bases, V lost 5 bases, and 4 bases had no gene match.

This clonotype was detected only a few times. The V gene is TRBV28, the J gene TRBJ1-4, with D unclear. The CDR3 loop spans 14 amino acids. V dropped 2 bases and J dropped 8 bases, with 12 bases sitting between them. The germline V gene has CDR1 MDHEN and CDR2 SYDVKM. The chain's CDR3 is CASSLGGVGEKLFF. CDR3 DNA: TGTGCCAGCAGTTTAGGCGGGGTAGGGGAAAAACTGTTTTTT.

In the case of this clonotype: This may be a read error: a much more frequent sequence differs by one nucleotide. Because it lacks the conserved phenylalanine or tryptophan at the end, this CDR3 is likely a read error. The chain couples TRBV3-1 to TRBJ2-1; perhaps TRBD2 as D (6 bases). CDR1 LGHDT and CDR2 YNNKEL come from the germline V gene (reference sequence). The V and J ends lost 3 bases and 6 bases respectively, with 12 bases between them. CDR3 size: 14 residues. The CDR3 nucleotides read TGTGCCAGCAGCCATAGCGGCCCCCGCAATGAGCAGTTCCTC. It yields the protein CASSHSGPRNEQFL.

The chain combines TRBV14 with TRBJ2-1, with unresolved D. V was cut by 0 bases and J by 0 bases, with 9 bases left in between. The length of the CDR3 is 16 residues. Germline V gene lookup returns CDR1 SGHDN and CDR2 FVKESK. CDR3: CASSQDRGYSYNEQFF. The CDR3 nucleotides are TGTGCCAGCAGCCAAGACCGAGGTTACTCCTACAATGAGCAGTTCTTC.